A single T cell receptor beta chain is shown here with its context. Antigen: not known. The PCR contained 60 Vbeta and 13 Jbeta primers. Sequenced by immunoSEQ multiplex PCR; TCRdb stores in-frame clones only, minus some. The sample lists 100,000 to 150,000 clones; 81% were seen once. V was cut by 7 bases and J by 6 bases, with 15 bases left in between. Germline CDR1 is MNHEY and CDR2 is SVGAGI. The CDR3 totals 14 residues. This sample is drawn from a study of cytomegalovirus exposure and HLA in healthy donors. Study findings and constraints: Later analysis reportedly placed an Asian-associated ancestry cluster below the roughly 680-donor mean in N-insertions.

The receptor was isolated from a man aged 18-30 years in good health and CMV-seropositive. This sequence joins TRBV6-5 and TRBJ2-2; tentatively, D is TRBD1 (5 bases). The sample consisted of PBMCs. The CDR3 DNA is TGTGCCAGCAACGACAAGGGGTCCTCCGGGGAGCTGTTTTTT. Translating gives CASNDKGSSGELFF.